These 18 T cell receptor beta chains originate from one sample sequenced in a study of T cell responses to AZD1222 COVID-19 vaccine. TCRdb's copy holds only in-frame clones and misses some; the assay was immunoSEQ multiplex PCR. Among around 87,000 clones listed, approximately 90% were seen once. The input for sequencing was peripheral blood, taken on day 0 of AZD1222 vaccination. Source of these receptors: an adult in good health.

V and J are TRBV6-5 and TRBJ1-1; D gene uncertain. Germline values: CDR1 MNHEY, CDR2 SVGAGI. V was cut by 0 bases and J by 1 base, with 9 bases left in between. The CDR3 is made up of 15 amino acids. The CDR3 bases are TGTGCCAGCAGTTACTCGACGCTAGGGAACACTGAAGCTTTCTTT. Translated, it gives CASSYSTLGNTEAFF.

The J gene is TRBJ1-5, the V gene TRBV7-8; no clear D gene. The V end lost 2 bases, the J end lost 3 bases, and 8 bases lay between the germline ends. CDR3 size: 14 residues. Looked up from germline, CDR1 is SGHVS and CDR2 is FQNEAQ. The CDR3 bases are TGTGCCAGCAGCTTACAGATCATCAATCAGCCCCAGCATTTT. Protein product: CASSLQIINQPQHF.

The chain uses TRBV2 and TRBJ1-2; 8 nucleotides line up with TRBD1. The germline gives CDR1 SNHLY, CDR2 FYNNEI. Losses at the gene ends were 5 bases for V and 5 bases for J; bases not matched to a gene: 7. The CDR3 has 14 amino acids. The DNA for the CDR3 is TGTGCCAGCAGTTATAGACAGGGGAGTTATGGCTACACCTTC. Amino acid sequence: CASSYRQGSYGYTF. Complete variable domain (other parts from reference TRBV2 and TRBJ1-2): EPEVTQTPSHQVTQMGQEVILRCVPISNHLYFYWYRQILGQKVEFLVSFYNNEISEKSEIFDDQFSVERPDGSNFTLKIRSTKLEDSAMYFCASSYRQGSYGYTFGSGTRLTVV.

The chain carries TRBV10-3 and TRBJ1-2; 8 nucleotides agree with TRBD1. Germline values: CDR1 ENHRY, CDR2 SYGVKD. With V trimmed by 3 bases and J by 8 bases, 2 bases remained unmatched. The CDR3 is 12 amino acids. The CDR3: CAISEDRGGYTF. The CDR3 region has the DNA TGTGCCATCAGTGAAGACAGGGGAGGCTACACCTTC.

V is TRBV5-8 and J is TRBJ2-1; a possible D gene is TRBD2 (6 bases). Germline CDR1 is SGHTS and CDR2 is YDEGEE. The CDR3 has 15 residues. Trimming removed 1 base at V and 6 bases at J, with 14 bases between. CDR3 sequence reads: CASSLTISGVNEQFF. CDR3 DNA: TGTGCCAGCAGCTTGACCATCTCGGGGGTCAATGAGCAGTTCTTC.

The J gene is TRBJ1-3, the V gene TRBV2; no definite D call. The germline V gene has CDR1 SNHLY and CDR2 FYNNEI. The ends were cut back, 4 bases at V and 6 bases at J, with 10 bases in the middle. The CDR3 contains 13 residues. Written as DNA, the CDR3 is TGTGCCAGCAGTGCCGTCGGGGTAAACACCATATATTTT. As protein: CASSAVGVNTIYF.

V usage is TRBV6-5 and J usage is TRBJ1-1; TRBD1 matches 10 bases. The CDR3 runs to 15 residues. The ends lost 6 bases at V and 5 bases at J; junction bases unmatched: 9. Germline V gene sequence: CDR1 MNHEY, CDR2 SVGAGI. CDR3 DNA: TGTGCCAGCAGAACCCTGGACAGGGGGTTTACTGAAGCTTTCTTT. This codes for CASRTLDRGFTEAFF.

As concerns this clone: The same CDR3 is also encoded by other DNA sequences in this sample. CDR3 amino acids: CASSLGTSGETQYF. For the CDR3, the DNA is TGCGCCAGCAGCTTGGGGACTAGTGGAGAGACCCAGTACTTC. V gene TRBV5-1 combines with J gene TRBJ2-5; 7 bases agree with TRBD2. The CDR3 loop spans 14 amino acids. Looked up from germline, CDR1 is SGHRS and CDR2 is YFSETQ. The trim removed 0 bases at V and 4 bases at J, leaving 3 bases unmatched.

This chain links TRBV5-1 with TRBJ1-3; weak D call: TRBD1 (5 bases). Germline V CDR1 and CDR2: SGHRS, YFSETQ. Trimming took 7 bases from V and 3 from J, leaving 14 bases between them. The CDR3 covers 14 residues. In DNA, the CDR3 is TGCGCCAGCCGTATAATAGACAGTGGAAACACCATATATTTT. Its protein product is CASRIIDSGNTIYF.

This clone was observed a few times. The chain is built from TRBV2 and TRBJ1-6, with D hard to call. Between the trimmed V and J ends, which lost 6 bases and 7 bases, there was a span of 10 bases. Germline CDR1 reads SNHLY; CDR2 reads FYNNEI. The CDR3 consists of 13 residues. CDR3 bases: TGTGCCAGCAGCCGGACGGTAAATTCACCCCTCCACTTT. Residues: CASSRTVNSPLHF. The whole variable domain, filled in from reference TRBV2 and TRBJ1-6, reads EPEVTQTPSHQVTQMGQEVILRCVPISNHLYFYWYRQILGQKVEFLVSFYNNEISEKSEIFDDQFSVERPDGSNFTLKIRSTKLEDSAMYFCASSRTVNSPLHFGNGTRLTVT.

The chain couples TRBV10-3 to TRBJ2-1; possible D gene TRBD2, 7 bases. V dropped 8 bases and J dropped 2 bases, with 16 bases sitting between them. The CDR3 runs to 15 residues. CDR1 and CDR2 (germline): ENHRY, SYGVKD. CDR3 protein: CAIHAGAGAYNEQFF. CDR3 nucleotides: TGTGCCATCCACGCGGGGGCTGGCGCCTACAATGAGCAGTTCTTC.

The chain joins TRBV27 to TRBJ2-7; 7 positions agree with TRBD1. The CDR3 has 14 amino acids. Germline V lookup: CDR1 MNHEY, CDR2 SMNVEV (reference sequence). After removal of 6 bases from V and 6 bases from J, the junction contained 11 bases not matched to a gene. CDR3 region: CASRAGQALGEQYF. The CDR3 nucleotides read TGTGCCAGCAGGGCTGGACAGGCCCTCGGCGAGCAGTACTTC.

CDR3 in amino acids: CASSPPGGSSNQPQHF. The CDR3 nucleotides are TGTGCCAGCTCACCCCCAGGAGGTAGTAGCAATCAGCCCCAGCATTTT. The chain combines TRBV18 with TRBJ1-5; D is uncertain. Germline lookup yields CDR1 KGHSH and CDR2 LQKENI. This CDR3 has 16 amino acids. The V end was cut by 3 bases, the J end by 0 bases, with 12 bases between.

V gene TRBV4-1 combines with J gene TRBJ2-1; 10 bases match TRBD1. This CDR3 comprises 15 residues. J gave up 7 bases and V 2 bases, and 5 bases lay outside the gene matches. Germline values: CDR1 MGHRA, CDR2 YSYEKL. The CDR3 nucleotides are TGCGCCAGCAGCCAACCGGGACAGGGGAGGAATGAGCAGTTCTTC. Its protein is CASSQPGQGRNEQFF.

This chain connects TRBV19 to TRBJ2-7, with a tentative D call TRBD2 (6 bases). The V end was cut by 2 bases, the J end by 7 bases, with 18 bases between. The CDR3 spans 15 residues. Germline V lookup: CDR1 LNHDA, CDR2 SQIVND (reference sequence). CDR3 region: CASSINRPGGSEQYF. The CDR3 nucleotides are TGTGCCAGTAGTATAAACAGGCCCGGGGGTTCTGAGCAGTACTTC. The whole variable domain, remainder taken from reference TRBV19 and TRBJ2-7, is DGGITQSPKYLFRKEGQNVTLSCEQNLNHDAMYWYRQDPGQGLRLIYYSQIVNDFQKGDIAEGYSVSREKKESFPLTVTSAQKNPTAFYLCASSINRPGGSEQYFGPGTRLTVT.

This clone has only one observation. The chain employs TRBV5-1 and TRBJ2-3, with 7 bases lining up with TRBD2. The junction had 3 bases not matched to a gene; V was cut back by 4 bases and J by 1 base. In germline, CDR1 is SGHRS, CDR2 YFSETQ. The CDR3 is 14 amino acids. The CDR3 reads CASSPSGGTDTQYF. CDR3 coding DNA: TGCGCCAGCAGCCCGAGCGGGGGCACAGATACGCAGTATTTT.

This clone was seen a handful of times. This chain uses TRBV7-8 with TRBJ2-7; D is uncertain. The V end lost 1 base, the J end lost 1 base, and 8 bases lay between the germline ends. In germline, CDR1 is SGHVS, CDR2 FQNEAQ. The CDR3 runs to 14 residues. The CDR3 DNA reads TGTGCCAGCAGCTTAGGGCACCAATCCTACGAGCAGTACTTC. This encodes CASSLGHQSYEQYF.

This clone has just one count. The J gene is TRBJ2-1, the V gene TRBV6-5; 10 bases match TRBD2. V lost 5 bases, J lost 3 bases, and 1 base stayed unmatched. CDR1 MNHEY and CDR2 SVGAGI come from the germline V gene. The CDR3 extends over 14 amino acids. The DNA of the CDR3 is TGTGCCAGCAGTAGACTAGCGGGCTACAATGAGCAGTTCTTC. Amino acid sequence: CASSRLAGYNEQFF.